Reported below is one T cell receptor beta chain. The CDR3 extends over 19 amino acids. CDR1 and CDR2 from the germline V gene are ENHRY and SYGVKD. V shed 3 bases and J 0 bases; nucleotides not matched to a gene: 10. This entry belongs to a study of T cell changes during pregnancy in multiple sclerosis. The protocol was immunoSEQ multiplex PCR, while the TCRdb copy is restricted to in-frame clones and leaves out a portion. The top ten hold 2% to 3% of the sample, which has about 59,000 clones, around 94% seen once. The rearrangement joins TRBV10-3 to TRBJ2-3; TRBD2 matches 12 bases. The sequencing used CD8+ T cells from peripheral blood mononuclear cells, collected after pregnancy. The TCR originated in a female donor with multiple sclerosis, enrolled in a pregnancy study. CDR3 in amino acids: CAISEPSGRALGSTDTQYF. DNA of the CDR3: TGTGCCATCAGTGAACCTAGCGGGAGGGCCCTCGGGAGCACAGATACGCAGTATTTT.